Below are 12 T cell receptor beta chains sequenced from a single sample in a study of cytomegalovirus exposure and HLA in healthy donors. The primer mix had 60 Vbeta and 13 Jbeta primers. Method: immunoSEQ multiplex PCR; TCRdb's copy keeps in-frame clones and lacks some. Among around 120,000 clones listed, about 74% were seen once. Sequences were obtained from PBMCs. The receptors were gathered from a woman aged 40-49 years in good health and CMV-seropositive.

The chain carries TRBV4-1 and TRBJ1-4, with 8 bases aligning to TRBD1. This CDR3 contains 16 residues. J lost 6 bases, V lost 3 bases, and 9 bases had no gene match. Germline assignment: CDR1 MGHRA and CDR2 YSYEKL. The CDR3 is CASSHPGQGSYEKLFF. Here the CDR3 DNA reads TGCGCCAGCAGCCACCCAGGACAGGGCTCGTATGAAAAACTGTTTTTT.

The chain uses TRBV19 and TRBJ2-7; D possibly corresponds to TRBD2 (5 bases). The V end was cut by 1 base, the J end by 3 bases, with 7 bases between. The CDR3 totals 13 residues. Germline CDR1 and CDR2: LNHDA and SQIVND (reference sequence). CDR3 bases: TGTGCCAGTAGTATAGGTCGGGGCTACGAGCAGTACTTC. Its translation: CASSIGRGYEQYF. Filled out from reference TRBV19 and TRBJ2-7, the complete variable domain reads DGGITQSPKYLFRKEGQNVTLSCEQNLNHDAMYWYRQDPGQGLRLIYYSQIVNDFQKGDIAEGYSVSREKKESFPLTVTSAQKNPTAFYLCASSIGRGYEQYFGPGTRLTVT.

The CDR3 DNA sequence: TGTGCCTGGAGTACAGGGACAGGTAATCAGCCCCAGCATTTT. It encodes CAWSTGTGNQPQHF. V usage is TRBV30 and J usage is TRBJ1-5, with 8 bases matching TRBD1. The CDR3 runs 14 residues. Germline V gives CDR1 GTSNPN, CDR2 SVGIG (reference sequence). Trimming at V came to 2 bases and at J to 4 bases, leaving 4 bases not matched to a gene.

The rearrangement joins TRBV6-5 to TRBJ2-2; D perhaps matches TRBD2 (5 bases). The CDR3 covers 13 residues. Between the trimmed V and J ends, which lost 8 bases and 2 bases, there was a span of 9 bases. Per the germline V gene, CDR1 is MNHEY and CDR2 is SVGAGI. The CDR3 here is CASVAPNTGELFF. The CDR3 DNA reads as TGTGCCAGCGTAGCGCCAAACACCGGGGAGCTGTTTTTT.

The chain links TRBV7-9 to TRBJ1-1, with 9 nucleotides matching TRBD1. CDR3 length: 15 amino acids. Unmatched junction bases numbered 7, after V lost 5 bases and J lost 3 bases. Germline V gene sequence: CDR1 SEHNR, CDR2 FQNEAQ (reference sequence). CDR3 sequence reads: CASSNTGGADTEAFF. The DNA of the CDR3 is TGTGCCAGCAGCAACACAGGGGGCGCGGACACTGAAGCTTTCTTT. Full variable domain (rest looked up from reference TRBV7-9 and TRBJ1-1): DTGVSQNPRHKITKRGQNVTFRCDPISEHNRLYWYRQTLGQGPEFLTYFQNEAQLEKSRLLSDRFSAERPKGSFSTLEIQRTEQGDSAMYLCASSNTGGADTEAFFGQGTRLTVV.

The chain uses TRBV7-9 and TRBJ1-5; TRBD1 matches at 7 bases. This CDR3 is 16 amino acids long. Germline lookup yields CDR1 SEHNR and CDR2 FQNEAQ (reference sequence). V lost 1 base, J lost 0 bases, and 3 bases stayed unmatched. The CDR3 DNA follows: TGTGCCAGCAGCTTAGGGGCAGGGGGTAGCAATCAGCCCCAGCATTTT. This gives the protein CASSLGAGGSNQPQHF.

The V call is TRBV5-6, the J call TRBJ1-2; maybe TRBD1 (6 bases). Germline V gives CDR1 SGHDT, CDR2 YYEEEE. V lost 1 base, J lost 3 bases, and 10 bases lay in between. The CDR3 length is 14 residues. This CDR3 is CASSLQGRDYGYTF. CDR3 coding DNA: TGTGCCAGCAGCTTGCAGGGGCGGGACTATGGCTACACCTTC.

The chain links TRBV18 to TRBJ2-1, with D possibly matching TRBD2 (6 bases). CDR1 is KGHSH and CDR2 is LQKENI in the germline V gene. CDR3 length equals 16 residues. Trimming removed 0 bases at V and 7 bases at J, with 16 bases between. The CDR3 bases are TGTGCCAGCTCACCACCGGTACTCGGGAGAAGGAATGAGCAGTTCTTC. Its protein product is CASSPPVLGRRNEQFF.

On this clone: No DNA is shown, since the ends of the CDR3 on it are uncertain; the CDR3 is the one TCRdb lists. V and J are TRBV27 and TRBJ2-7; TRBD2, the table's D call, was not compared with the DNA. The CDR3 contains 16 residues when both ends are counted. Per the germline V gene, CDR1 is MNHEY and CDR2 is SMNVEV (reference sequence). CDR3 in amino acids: CASRSLGTGVAYEQYF.

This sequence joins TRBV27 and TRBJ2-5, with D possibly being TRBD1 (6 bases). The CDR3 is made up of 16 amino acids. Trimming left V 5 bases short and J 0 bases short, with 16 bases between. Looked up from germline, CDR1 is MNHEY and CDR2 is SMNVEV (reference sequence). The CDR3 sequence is CASSARGNPYQETQYF. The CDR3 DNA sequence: TGTGCCAGCAGTGCCAGGGGAAACCCGTACCAAGAGACCCAGTACTTC.

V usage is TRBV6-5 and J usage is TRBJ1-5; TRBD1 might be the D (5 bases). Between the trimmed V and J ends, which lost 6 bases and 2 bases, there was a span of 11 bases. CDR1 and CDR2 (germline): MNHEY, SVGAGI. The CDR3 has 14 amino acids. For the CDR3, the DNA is TGTGCCAGCAGCAGGGTCGGAGGCAATCAGCCCCAGCATTTT. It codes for CASSRVGGNQPQHF.

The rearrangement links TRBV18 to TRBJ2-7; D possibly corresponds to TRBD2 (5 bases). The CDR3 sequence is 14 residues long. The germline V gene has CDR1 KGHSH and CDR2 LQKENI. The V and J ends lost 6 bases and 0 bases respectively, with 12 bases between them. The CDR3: CASSPTMGSYEQYF. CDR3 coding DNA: TGTGCCAGCTCGCCGACTATGGGCTCCTACGAGCAGTACTTC.